The clone carrying this T cell receptor (beta chain) came up once. The method was immunoSEQ multiplex PCR; TCRdb's version includes in-frame clones alone and lacks a portion of them. The data contain 70,000 or so clones, 75% to 90% of them singletons. This record belongs to a study of technical replicates of blood from a few donors. From germline, CDR1 is SGHRS and CDR2 YFSETQ. The CDR3 is made up of 16 amino acids. The J segment lost 1 base and the V segment lost 1 base, leaving 8 bases of the junction unmatched. Sequenced: PBMCs. The genes are TRBV5-1 and TRBJ2-7, with TRBD2 matching over 7 bases. The sequence came from a human donor in good health. Some clones in this sample may be carry-over from other donors' samples. The CDR3 loop reads CASSLTSAGASYEQYF. The CDR3 DNA reads TGCGCCAGCAGCTTGACTAGCGCCGGAGCGTCCTACGAGCAGTACTTC.